This TCR beta chain appears in the sequencing data of a study of OX40 agonist ivuxolimab in advanced cancers. Across the whole study: Head and neck, renal cell, melanoma or hepatocellular carcinoma were the cancers that dose-escalation patients had. Partial responses occurred in three patients (one hepatocellular carcinoma, two cutaneous melanoma). The study's findings and limits: CD4+ T cells averaged fewer expanded clones than CD8+ T cells.

This clone was recorded a few times. Its specificity is unknown. Other DNA sequences in the same sample also yield this CDR3. This table comes from immunoSEQ multiplex PCR, and its TCRdb copy is limited to in-frame clones, with some not included. The sample records about 70,000 clones, roughly 80% being singletons. Germline-derived CDR1 and CDR2 are SGHTA and FQGNSA. V was pared by 1 base and J by 2 bases, with 1 base of the junction left unmatched. The CDR3 extends over 16 amino acids. The origin of this receptor is an adult with an advanced solid tumor such as melanoma, head and neck, liver or kidney cancer. The J gene is TRBJ2-3, the V gene TRBV7-2; TRBD2 matches 12 bases. The sequencing here drew on CD4+ or CD8+ T cells sorted from blood, taken in a trial of the OX40 agonist ivuxolimab. The CDR3 region has the DNA TGTGCCAGCAGCTTAGGACTAGCGGGGGCCACAGATACGCAGTATTTT. Translated, it gives CASSLGLAGATDTQYF.